These 27 T cell receptor beta chains originate from one sample sequenced in a study of shared clonotypes between healthy human individuals. The naive CD8 population came from CD45RO-negative cells selected for CCR7, without terminally differentiated effector memory CD45RA+ cells. Produced via immunoSEQ multiplex PCR; TCRdb's table is partial and in-frame only. The sample lists about 2 million clones; approximately 95% were seen once. The sample comprised naive CD8+ T cells sorted from blood. Every receptor here comes from a man between 18 and 35 years old in good health.

CDR3 sequence (DNA): TGTGCCAGCAGCTTTTGGGGTCGGGGACAGTCGGAGGAGCAGTACTTC. It is translated as CASSFWGRGQSEEQYF. The chain employs TRBV7-6 and TRBJ2-7; TRBD1 agrees at 7 bases. The CDR3 is made up of 16 amino acids. Germline V gene lookup returns CDR1 SGHVS and CDR2 FNYEAQ. The V gene end was trimmed by 3 bases and the J gene end by 7 bases; junction bases not matched to a gene: 15.

The rearrangement links TRBV5-1 to TRBJ1-5; D gene ambiguous. Germline V gene data show CDR1 as SGHRS and CDR2 as YFSETQ. CDR3 size: 15 residues. V was pared by 5 bases and J by 0 bases, with 12 bases between. CDR3 protein: CASRSGPFSNQPQHF. The CDR3 region has the DNA TGCGCCAGCAGGTCCGGACCCTTTAGCAATCAGCCCCAGCATTTT.

This chain connects TRBV11-3 to TRBJ2-2; 10 bases are a match to TRBD1. The CDR3 sequence is 15 residues long. V trimming: 3 bases; J trimming: 4 bases; junction bases outside the gene matches: 2. CDR1 is SGHNT, CDR2 YENEEA, per germline. In DNA form, the CDR3 reads TGTGCCAGCAGCTTCCGGGACAGGGGCACCGGGGAGCTGTTTTTT. Protein sequence: CASSFRDRGTGELFF.

Details on this clone: In the same sample, other DNA sequences code for this CDR3. The V call is TRBV19, the J call TRBJ2-7; 7 positions agree with TRBD2. The CDR3 spans 14 residues. The V segment lost 6 bases and the J segment 4 bases; nucleotides outside the gene matches: 9. CDR1 is LNHDA and CDR2 is SQIVND in the germline V gene (reference sequence). CDR3 sequence: CASSPGQGGYEQYF. The CDR3 nucleotides are TGTGCCAGTAGCCCGGGGCAGGGAGGGTACGAGCAGTACTTC.

The V gene is TRBV6-8, the J gene TRBJ1-2, with TRBD1 matching over 8 bases. The J segment lost 0 bases and the V segment lost 6 bases, leaving 6 bases of the junction unmatched. Germline CDR1 and CDR2: MNHGY and SAAAGT. The length of the CDR3 is 15 residues. CDR3 nucleotide sequence: TGTGCCAGCAGCAGCGGACAGGGTGCTAACTATGGCTACACCTTC. Its protein is CASSSGQGANYGYTF.

For this clone: Different DNA sequences within this sample yield the same CDR3. The chain has TRBV30 and TRBJ1-1; D gene unclear. V lost 0 bases, J lost 8 bases, and 7 bases lay in between. The germline V gene has CDR1 GTSNPN and CDR2 SVGIG (reference sequence). The CDR3 is 11 residues long. CDR3 DNA: TGTGCCTGGAGTGTATTAACAGAAGCTTTCTTT. Translation: CAWSVLTEAFF.

V usage is TRBV2 and J usage is TRBJ1-5; 11 bases agree with TRBD1. The V gene end was trimmed by 6 bases and the J gene end by 6 bases; junction bases not matched to a gene: 10. CDR1 is SNHLY and CDR2 is FYNNEI in the germline V gene. CDR3 length: 16 residues. The CDR3 nucleotides read TGTGCCAGCAGGGACCGGACAGGGGGCATGATTCAGCCCCAGCATTTT. This gives the protein CASRDRTGGMIQPQHF.

The rearrangement links TRBV7-6 to TRBJ2-1, with D maybe TRBD2 (6 bases). V was cut by 1 base and J by 5 bases, with 12 bases left in between. The CDR3 has 15 residues. Germline CDR1 reads SGHVS; CDR2 reads FNYEAQ. The CDR3, as DNA: TGTGCCAGCAGCTTAGAGGCGGGATGGAACAATGAGCAGTTCTTC. Translated: CASSLEAGWNNEQFF.

This rearrangement joins TRBV30 to TRBJ1-1; D is unresolved. Trimming took 0 bases from V and 0 from J, leaving 8 bases between them. Germline CDR1 GTSNPN, CDR2 SVGIG (reference sequence). The CDR3 length is 14 residues. The CDR3 DNA sequence: TGTGCCTGGAGTGTTGGGGTTATGAACACTGAAGCTTTCTTT. It yields the protein CAWSVGVMNTEAFF.

This chain uses TRBV28 with TRBJ2-2; 12 nucleotides align to TRBD1. The CDR3 has 17 amino acids. V trimming: 4 bases; J trimming: 5 bases; junction bases outside the gene matches: 8. From germline, CDR1 is MDHEN and CDR2 SYDVKM. Here the CDR3 reads CASSSGTGGWRTGELFF. In DNA, the CDR3 is TGTGCCAGCAGTTCCGGGACAGGGGGCTGGAGGACCGGGGAGCTGTTTTTT.

The chain recombines TRBV19 with TRBJ1-2; D gene uncertain. Germline lookup yields CDR1 LNHDA and CDR2 SQIVND (reference sequence). This CDR3 is built from 12 residues. Trimming took off 5 bases at V and 7 bases at J, with 11 bases between the two ends. The CDR3 nucleotides read TGTGCCAGTAGTGTGGGAGGTGCTGGCTACACCTTC. Translated, it gives CASSVGGAGYTF.

The CDR3 loop reads CASSEDAGRRNSPLHF. The CDR3 nucleotides are TGTGCCAGCAGTGAAGACGCGGGACGGAGGAATTCACCCCTCCACTTT. This chain links TRBV6-1 with TRBJ1-6, with D maybe TRBD1 (5 bases). Germline CDR1 is MNHNS and CDR2 is SASEGT. This CDR3 contains 16 residues. V gave up 1 base and J gave up 7 bases, with 14 bases separating them.

This chain joins TRBV4-3 and TRBJ2-3; D is undetermined. The CDR3 sequence is 14 residues long. The germline V gene encodes CDR1 LGHNA and CDR2 YSLEER. The V end was cut by 0 bases, the J end by 8 bases, with 12 bases between. CDR3 nucleotide sequence: TGCGCCAGCAGCCAAGACGAAAATGGTGTTACGCAGTATTTT. It encodes CASSQDENGVTQYF.

V is TRBV7-9 and J is TRBJ2-1; possibly TRBD1 for D (5 bases). The germline CDR1 and CDR2 sequences are SEHNR and FQNEAQ (reference sequence). The V and J ends lost 4 bases and 11 bases respectively, with 18 bases between them. The CDR3 length is 14 residues. The CDR3 DNA sequence: TGTGCCAGCAGCTCGGACATTAGGCCCCCTCAGCAGTTCTTC. Amino acid sequence: CASSSDIRPPQQFF.

The CDR3 reads CSVEENYEQYF. CDR3 coding DNA: TGCAGCGTTGAAGAGAACTACGAGCAGTACTTC. V and J are TRBV29-1 and TRBJ2-5; D not certain. The end of the DNA is better explained by TRBJ2-7, so the J call may be wrong. This CDR3 region has 11 residues. Germline V CDR1 and CDR2: SQVTM, ANQGSEA.

To note about this clone: Other DNA sequences from this sample encode an identical CDR3 as well. The chain couples TRBV9 to TRBJ2-7, with 13 positions matching TRBD2. V was pared by 4 bases and J by 4 bases, with 2 bases of the junction left unmatched. The CDR3 covers 14 residues. Germline CDR1 and CDR2: SGDLS and YYNGEE. The CDR3 protein is CASSPGLAGYEQYF. The CDR3 DNA reads TGTGCCAGCAGCCCGGGACTAGCGGGGTACGAGCAGTACTTC.

This rearrangement joins TRBV7-8 to TRBJ2-7; D not resolved. The CDR3 length is 16 residues. Deletions cut 0 bases from V and 0 bases from J, with 12 bases between. The germline gives CDR1 SGHVS, CDR2 FQNEAQ. The CDR3 sequence: CASSLAEQPSSYEQYF. CDR3 nucleotide sequence: TGTGCCAGCAGCTTAGCGGAACAACCGAGCTCCTACGAGCAGTACTTC.

V is TRBV19 and J is TRBJ2-5, with TRBD1 identical over 7 bases. The junction had 7 bases not matched to a gene; V was cut back by 1 base and J by 5 bases. The CDR3 runs 15 residues. Per germline, CDR1 LNHDA and CDR2 SQIVND (reference sequence). The CDR3 spells CASSIVWTGVETQYF. For the CDR3, the DNA is TGTGCCAGTAGTATAGTCTGGACAGGCGTTGAGACCCAGTACTTC. Filled out from reference TRBV19 and TRBJ2-5, the complete variable domain reads DGGITQSPKYLFRKEGQNVTLSCEQNLNHDAMYWYRQDPGQGLRLIYYSQIVNDFQKGDIAEGYSVSREKKESFPLTVTSAQKNPTAFYLCASSIVWTGVETQYFGPGTRLLVL.

This chain uses TRBV13 with TRBJ2-7, with 12 bases lining up with TRBD2. The CDR3 length is 16 residues. The junction had 9 bases not matched to a gene; V was cut back by 4 bases and J by 5 bases. Germline values: CDR1 PRHDT, CDR2 FYEKMQ (reference sequence). The CDR3 bases are TGTGCCAGCAGCTCGGGGCTAGCGGGAGGGCGGAACGAGCAGTACTTC. This gives the protein CASSSGLAGGRNEQYF. Full variable domain (rest looked up from reference TRBV13 and TRBJ2-7): AAGVIQSPRHLIKEKRETATLKCYPIPRHDTVYWYQQGPGQDPQFLISFYEKMQSDKGSIPDRFSAQQFSDYHSELNMSSLELGDSALYFCASSSGLAGGRNEQYFGPGTRLTVT.

The CDR3 loop is CASGLLWDTQYF. The CDR3, as DNA: TGTGCCAGCGGGCTTCTGTGGGATACGCAGTATTTT. This chain uses TRBV27 with TRBJ2-3, with D hard to call. The germline CDR1 and CDR2 sequences are MNHEY and SMNVEV (reference sequence). Trimming shortened V by 8 bases and J by 6 bases, and 12 bases separated the two germline ends. The CDR3 spans 12 residues.

The rearrangement joins TRBV28 to TRBJ2-1; D gene unclear. V lost 7 bases to trimming and J lost 3 bases, with 13 bases between them. Per germline, CDR1 MDHEN and CDR2 SYDVKM. The CDR3 is 14 residues long. CDR3 sequence reads: CASTMGAGYNEQFF. The CDR3 coding sequence is TGTGCCAGCACCATGGGCGCAGGCTACAATGAGCAGTTCTTC.

The chain joins TRBV19 to TRBJ1-1, with TRBD1 identical over 7 bases. This CDR3 spans 14 amino acids. CDR1 and CDR2 from the germline V gene are LNHDA and SQIVND (reference sequence). V shed 5 bases and J 1 base; nucleotides not matched to a gene: 4. CDR3: CASSFRGSNTEAFF. The DNA for the CDR3 is TGTGCCAGTAGTTTCAGGGGGTCGAACACTGAAGCTTTCTTT.

Remarks on this clone: A far larger clone is only one base removed, so a read error is likely. This chain joins TRBV5-4 and TRBJ1-1; TRBD1 might be the D (6 bases). The CDR3 has 13 amino acids. Germline lookup yields CDR1 SGHNT and CDR2 YYREEE (reference sequence). The germline V and J ends were trimmed by 4 bases and 4 bases, with 11 bases remaining between them. CDR3 DNA sequence: TGTGCCAGCAGCGCAGGAGGGGGCACTGAAGCTTTCTTT. Translated: CASSAGGGTEAFF.

A single count supports this clone. The chain is built from TRBV6-5 and TRBJ1-1, with 9 nucleotides matching TRBD1. V gave up 5 bases and J gave up 0 bases; unmatched junction bases: 4. Germline assignment: CDR1 MNHEY and CDR2 SVGAGI. This CDR3 has 15 residues. DNA for the CDR3: TGTGCCAGCAGTGGCCGGGACAGGGTGAACACTGAAGCTTTCTTT. Translation gives CASSGRDRVNTEAFF.

This rearrangement joins TRBV7-9 to TRBJ1-2, with unresolved D. The CDR3 length is 14 residues. Germline V gene sequence: CDR1 SEHNR, CDR2 FQNEAQ (reference sequence). Between the trimmed V and J ends, which lost 2 bases and 6 bases, there was a span of 13 bases. CDR3 DNA: TGTGCCAGCAGCTTACAAAAAGAAAGGGATGGCTACACCTTC. Protein sequence: CASSLQKERDGYTF.

The chain couples TRBV19 to TRBJ1-1; D may be TRBD1 (5 bases). Germline-derived CDR1 and CDR2 are LNHDA and SQIVND (reference sequence). Trimming removed 1 base at V and 6 bases at J, with 12 bases between. This CDR3 is built from 14 residues. The CDR3 reads CASSIVWRGAEAFF. CDR3 DNA sequence: TGTGCCAGTAGTATAGTTTGGAGGGGAGCTGAAGCTTTCTTT. The complete variable domain, with remaining parts taken from reference TRBV19 and TRBJ1-1, reads DGGITQSPKYLFRKEGQNVTLSCEQNLNHDAMYWYRQDPGQGLRLIYYSQIVNDFQKGDIAEGYSVSREKKESFPLTVTSAQKNPTAFYLCASSIVWRGAEAFFGQGTRLTVV.

This sequence joins TRBV10-1 and TRBJ2-5, with 7 nucleotides matching TRBD1. The CDR3 extends over 10 amino acids. Germline-derived CDR1 and CDR2 are WNHNN and SYGVQD (reference sequence). The J segment lost 12 bases and the V segment lost 6 bases, leaving 4 bases of the junction unmatched. CDR3 nucleotide sequence: TGCGCCAGCAGGCAAGGGACAGAGTACTTC. Protein sequence: CASRQGTEYF.